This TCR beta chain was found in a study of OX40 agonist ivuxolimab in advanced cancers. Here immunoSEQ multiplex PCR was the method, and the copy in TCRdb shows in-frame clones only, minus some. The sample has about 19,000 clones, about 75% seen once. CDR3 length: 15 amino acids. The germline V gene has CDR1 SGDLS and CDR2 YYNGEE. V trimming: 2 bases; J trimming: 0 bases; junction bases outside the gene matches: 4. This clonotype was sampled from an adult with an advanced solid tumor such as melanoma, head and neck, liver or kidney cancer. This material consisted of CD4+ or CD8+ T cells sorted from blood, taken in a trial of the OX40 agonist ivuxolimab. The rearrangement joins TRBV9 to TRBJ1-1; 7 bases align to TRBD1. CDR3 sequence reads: CASSVGQAMNTEAFF. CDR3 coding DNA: TGTGCCAGCAGCGTCGGACAGGCCATGAACACTGAAGCTTTCTTT.